A selection of T cell receptor beta chains follows, all from one sample in a study of identical twins. In TCRdb, the 5' RACE reads were re-called with MiXCR into one record per CDR3 protein. The table records under 350,000 distinct CDR3 sequences, roughly 8.6% of them present only once. These data were also filed under a second study, of yellow fever vaccine responses in identical twins.

The sample consisted of CD8+ T cells sorted from blood. These receptor sequences come from a woman aged 18-30 years in good health. The CDR3 runs from the conserved cysteine through the conserved F or W. The D gene is left open where the match is weak. For some rows the clone size is stated as once, few or many, or as a class when expanded; others skip it.

j_call | clone_size | d_call | v_call | cdr3_nt | cdr3_aa
TRBJ1-2 | NA | TRBD1 | TRBV19 | TGTGCCACCTGGGACAGGACAGGGATGAACTATGGCTACACCTTC | CATWDRTGMNYGYTF
TRBJ2-1 | many | TRBD2 | TRBV4-3 | TGCGCCAGCAGCCAAGGAGGACGAGCGGGAGGCAATGAGCAGTTCTTC | CASSQGGRAGGNEQFF
TRBJ2-7 | many | TRBD2 | TRBV11-2 | TGTGCCAGCAGCTTGAGTCCCGGGGGGTTCTACGAGCAGTACTTC | CASSLSPGGFYEQYF
TRBJ1-1 | few | NA | TRBV2 | TGTGCCAGCAGTGGAGTACAGAACACTGAAGCTTTCTTT | CASSGVQNTEAFF
TRBJ2-1 | many | NA | TRBV12-3/TRBV12-4 | TGTGCCAGCAGTTTAGGTTTGTCCGGTGAGCAGTTCTTC | CASSLGLSGEQFF
TRBJ1-5 | NA | TRBD1 | TRBV7-9 | TGTGCCAGCAGCGAAGGACAGGGGCCTTCATGGCCCCAGCATTTT | CASSEGQGPSWPQHF
TRBJ2-7 | NA | TRBD2 | TRBV29-1 | TGCAGCGTTGGGATAGCGGGAGTCTACGAGCAGTACTTC | CSVGIAGVYEQYF
TRBJ2-3 | few | TRBD1 | TRBV4-2 | TGTGCCAGCAGCCAGGAACCCGGGACAGGCACAGATACGCAGTATTTT | CASSQEPGTGTDTQYF
TRBJ2-1 | many | TRBD2 | TRBV20-1 | TGCAGTGCCCGCACACTAGCGGGAGAAAACTACAATGAGCAGTTCTTC | CSARTLAGENYNEQFF
TRBJ2-2 | many | NA | TRBV4-1 | TGCGCCAGCAGCCAAGAAAGAGACGCGAACACCGGGGAGCTGTTTTTT | CASSQERDANTGELFF
TRBJ2-1 | many | NA | TRBV21-1 | TGTGCCAGCAGCACACCGGGACTAGCGGTCCTGGGGGCCGTCGGTGAGCAGTTCTTC | CASSTPGLAVLGAVGEQFF
TRBJ2-5 | few | NA | TRBV6-5 | TGTGCCAGCAGTTACTCGGCAGGGTACCAAGAGACCCAGTACTTC | CASSYSAGYQETQYF
TRBJ2-3 | many | NA | TRBV20-1 | TGCAGTGCTAGGGGGCTCACAGATACGCAGTATTTT | CSARGLTDTQYF
TRBJ1-1 | NA | NA | TRBV7-8 | TGTGCCAGCAGCTTAGTAGGTACGGACAGACTGAACACTGAAGCTTTCTTT | CASSLVGTDRLNTEAFF
TRBJ2-1 | NA | TRBD2 | TRBV20-1 | TGCAGTGCTAGAGAATTCCGGACTAGCGGTTACAATGAGCAGTTCTTC | CSAREFRTSGYNEQFF
TRBJ2-7 | many | NA | TRBV10-3 | TGTGCCGTCCTCATCGAAAACTCCTACGAGCAGTACTTC | CAVLIENSYEQYF
TRBJ1-2 | few | NA | TRBV4-3 | TGCGCCAGCAGCCAAGACCGTGCGGTAAACTATGGCTACACCTTC | CASSQDRAVNYGYTF
TRBJ2-5 | many | NA | TRBV25-1 | TGTGCCAGCAGTGAGGGGCCGGGGGAGACCCAGTACTTC | CASSEGPGETQYF
TRBJ2-7 | many | NA | TRBV27 | TGTGCCAGCAGTTTATCGAGGTCCTACGAGCAGTACTTC | CASSLSRSYEQYF
TRBJ2-2 | few | NA | TRBV9 | TGTGCCAGCAGCGTTTACAACACCGGGGAGCTGTTTTTT | CASSVYNTGELFF
TRBJ2-7 | many | NA | TRBV29-1 | TGCAGCGTTGGAGGCGCCTACGAGCAGTACTTC | CSVGGAYEQYF
TRBJ1-5 | NA | NA | TRBV6-5 | TGTGCCAGCAGTTACTACAGGGTCGGGGGTCAGCCCCAGCATTTT | CASSYYRVGGQPQHF
TRBJ2-5 | many | TRBD1 | TRBV29-1 | TGCAGCGCGACAGGGGGAGGGGATATACAAGAGACCCAGTACTTC | CSATGGGDIQETQYF
TRBJ2-3 | few | TRBD2 | TRBV20-1 | TGCAGTGCCACCGGGACTAGAAACACAGATACGCAGTATTTT | CSATGTRNTDTQYF
TRBJ2-1 | few | NA | TRBV7-9 | TGTGCCAGCAGCTGGGACTCCCCCATCGGCAATGAGCAGTTCTTC | CASSWDSPIGNEQFF
TRBJ2-5 | many | TRBD1 | TRBV29-1 | TGCAGCGTTGATGACGGGACAGGGGAAGAGACCCAGTACTTC | CSVDDGTGEETQYF
TRBJ2-7 | NA | NA | TRBV21-1 | TGTGCCAGTTTATCGGGCCAGGATGACTACGAGCAGTACTTC | CASLSGQDDYEQYF
TRBJ2-3 | NA | TRBD2 | TRBV14 | TGTGCCAGCAGCCAAGATTGGGGTAGCGGGATCTCGGATACGCAGTATTTT | CASSQDWGSGISDTQYF
TRBJ1-1 | many | TRBD1 | TRBV5-6 | TGTGCCAGCAGCTACAGACAGGGTGGCACTGAAGCTTTCTTT | CASSYRQGGTEAFF
TRBJ2-1 | many | NA | TRBV15 | TGTGCCACCAGCAGAGTCGATGAGCAGTTCTTC | CATSRVDEQFF
TRBJ2-1 | many | NA | TRBV7-2 | TGTGCCAGCAGCTTCTATTCTTACAATGAGCAGTTCTTC | CASSFYSYNEQFF
TRBJ2-7 | few | TRBD1 | TRBV15 | TGTGCCACCAGCAGCCAAGACAGGGTAAACCCCTACGAGCAGTACTTC | CATSSQDRVNPYEQYF
TRBJ2-7 | few | NA | TRBV7-9 | TGTGCCAGCAGCTTAGTACAGTACGAGCAGTACTTC | CASSLVQYEQYF
TRBJ2-1 | NA | NA | TRBV14 | TGTGCCAGCAGCCAAGACTCGTGGGCGGGAACCTACAATGAGCAGTTCTTC | CASSQDSWAGTYNEQFF
TRBJ2-1 | many | NA | TRBV5-6 | TGTGCCAGCAGCTTCCAGGGATTAAGCGGAATACAGTTCTTC | CASSFQGLSGIQFF
TRBJ1-1 | few | NA | TRBV18 | TGTGCCAGCTCAAAGGGACCTACTTCGGGCACTGAAGCTTTCTTT | CASSKGPTSGTEAFF
TRBJ2-5 | few | TRBD1 | TRBV7-3 | TGTGCCAGCAGCAACGGACAGGGAGAGACCCAGTACTTC | CASSNGQGETQYF
TRBJ1-5 | few | NA | TRBV2 | TGTGCCAGCAGTGGGGGACAAAAGCCCCAGCATTTT | CASSGGQKPQHF
TRBJ1-2 | NA | NA | TRBV7-9 | TGTGCCAGCAGCTTAGCACCGGGACCAATGGTAGGCTACACCTTC | CASSLAPGPMVGYTF
TRBJ2-5 | NA | TRBD2 | TRBV11-2 | TGTGCCAGCAGCCTAGTAGCTCGGCTAGCGGGAGGGCGAGAGACCCAGTACTTC | CASSLVARLAGGRETQYF
TRBJ2-5 | many | TRBD1 | TRBV29-1 | TGCAGCGTTGAAACAGGGGGGGAGACCCAGTACTTC | CSVETGGETQYF
TRBJ1-2 | NA | TRBD1 | TRBV29-1 | TGCAGCGTGGAAGACAGGGGGCAGGTCTATGGCTACACCTTC | CSVEDRGQVYGYTF
TRBJ2-7 | NA | NA | TRBV7-9 | TGTGCCAGCAGCTTAGCATATGGCGAGCAGTACTTC | CASSLAYGEQYF
TRBJ2-1 | NA | NA | TRBV19 | TGTGCCAGTAGTATGGACGGGTGGAATGAGCAGTTCTTC | CASSMDGWNEQFF
TRBJ1-1 | many | NA | TRBV7-9 | TGTGCCAGCAGCCCCGGAGGGGAGGAAGCTTTCTTT | CASSPGGEEAFF
TRBJ1-1 | NA | NA | TRBV7-6 | TGTGCCAGCAGCTTATGGGCTACAGGGTCTCAGAACACTGAAGCTTTCTTT | CASSLWATGSQNTEAFF
TRBJ2-7 | NA | TRBD1 | TRBV7-8 | TGTGCCAGCAGCTCCCTAACTCCAGGACAGGGCGCGAACGAGCAGTACTTC | CASSSLTPGQGANEQYF
TRBJ2-5 | many | NA | TRBV21-1 | TGTGCCAGCAGCGCCTACCAAGAGACCCAGTACTTC | CASSAYQETQYF
TRBJ1-5 | few | NA | TRBV6-2/TRBV6-3 | TGTGCCAGCAGCTACACAGGAGTTTATAGCAATCAGCCCCAGCATTTT | CASSYTGVYSNQPQHF
TRBJ2-3 | NA | NA | TRBV23-1 | TGCGCCAGCAGTCAATCCCCTAGGAGGCAGGGCCCCACAGATACGCAGTATTTT | CASSQSPRRQGPTDTQYF
TRBJ2-5 | NA | NA | TRBV5-6 | TGTGCCAGCAGCTTGGCCCAGGGAGAGACCCAGTACTTC | CASSLAQGETQYF
TRBJ2-2 | many | NA | TRBV5-6 | TGTGCCAGCAGCTTACCGGGAACCGGGGAGCTGTTTTTT | CASSLPGTGELFF
TRBJ2-3 | few | NA | TRBV20-1 | TGCAGTGCTAGAGATTTAGACACAGATACGCAGTATTTT | CSARDLDTDTQYF
TRBJ2-5 | many | TRBD2 | TRBV3-1 | TGTGCCAGCAGCCAAGATTTCCGGGGGGGCGAGGAGACCCAGTACTTC | CASSQDFRGGEETQYF
TRBJ2-1 | few | NA | TRBV7-9 | TGTGCCAGCAGCTTAGTCGTGCTAAATGAGCAGTTCTTC | CASSLVVLNEQFF
TRBJ1-5 | few | NA | TRBV28 | TGTGCCAGCAGTTACGGCACAATCCTACAGGGATGGGATCAGCCCCAGCATTTT | CASSYGTILQGWDQPQHF
TRBJ1-5 | few | NA | TRBV5-6 | TGTGCCAGCAGCTTGGGAGGGGGGGGCTGGCAGCCCCAGCATTTT | CASSLGGGGWQPQHF
TRBJ2-5 | NA | NA | TRBV27 | TGTGCCAGCAGTGACCGGGTTTGGGAGACCCAGTACTTC | CASSDRVWETQYF
TRBJ2-1 | few | NA | TRBV7-6 | TGTGCCAGCAGCTTAGAGCTGGGAGGTGGTTGGGATGAGCAGTTCTTC | CASSLELGGGWDEQFF